This T cell receptor (beta chain) was captured in a study of blood T cell repertoires in COVID-19. Study-level information: T cells, B-cell-depleted T cells, or PBMCs supplied cDNA or gDNA.

Produced via immunoSEQ multiplex PCR; TCRdb's table is partial and in-frame only. The table has some 90,000 clones, roughly 78% seen once; the top ten hold around a tenth. The germline gives CDR1 SNHLY, CDR2 FYNNEI. The CDR3 runs 14 residues. The ends were cut back, 4 bases at V and 0 bases at J, with 10 bases in the middle. The rearrangement links TRBV2 to TRBJ2-7; D might be TRBD1 (6 bases). This sequence was found in a woman aged 65 to 85 with acute or convalescent COVID-19. Material for sequencing was peripheral blood. CDR3 sequence (DNA): TGTGCCAGCAGTGGGACAGAGAGCTCCTACGAGCAGTACTTC. This codes for CASSGTESSYEQYF.